Presented here are 26 T cell receptor beta chains from one specimen sequenced in a study of Ad26.COV2.S vaccination and SARS-CoV-2 variants. The protocol was immunoSEQ multiplex PCR, while the TCRdb copy is restricted to in-frame clones and leaves out a portion. The sample yields about 440,000 clones, around 85% seen once. Noted treatment: around 19 received Ad26.COV2.S at low or high dose, single or two shots; about 5 received placebo; per-sample allocation not given. Material that was analyzed had been drawn on day 63 after the first vaccine or placebo injection. Sequencing was performed on peripheral blood, taken in a trial of Ad26.COV2.S vaccine versus placebo. These receptors were obtained from a person aged 18 to 59 who received the Ad26.COV2.S COVID-19 vaccine or a placebo.

The chain couples TRBV10-3 to TRBJ2-3; tentatively, D is TRBD1 (6 bases). The germline V gene encodes CDR1 ENHRY and CDR2 SYGVKD. Trimming left V 9 bases short and J 5 bases short, with 15 bases between. The CDR3 has 13 amino acids. CDR3: CAMGALLGDTQYF. CDR3 in DNA: TGTGCCATGGGGGCCCTCCTCGGAGATACGCAGTATTTT.

The J gene is TRBJ1-1, the V gene TRBV12-1; TRBD1 is the table's D call and was not checked against the DNA. TRBV12-1 is a documented pseudogene. This CDR3 contains 17 residues. The CDR3 reads CASSSNTWGHLGTEAFF. In nucleotides, the CDR3 is TGTGCCAGCAGCTCTAATACGTGGGGACATCTTGGCACTGAAGCTTTCTTT.

The V and J genes are TRBV27 and TRBJ2-2, with 7 bases aligning to TRBD2. The CDR3 extends over 15 amino acids. J lost 4 bases, V lost 2 bases, and 4 bases had no gene match. Germline-derived CDR1 and CDR2 are MNHEY and SMNVEV (reference sequence). The CDR3 DNA follows: TGTGCCAGCAGTTTAGGCGGGAGAGTCACCGGGGAGCTGTTTTTT. Translating gives CASSLGGRVTGELFF.

The rearrangement joins TRBV7-8 to TRBJ2-1; possible D gene TRBD2, 5 bases. Trimming cost V 1 base and J 10 bases, with 14 bases left between them. This CDR3 has 14 residues. Germline V lookup: CDR1 SGHVS, CDR2 FQNEAQ. Written as DNA, the CDR3 is TGTGCCAGCAGCTTAGATTGGTCCGGCGGGGAGCAGTTCTTC. It specifies CASSLDWSGGEQFF.

Notes on this clone: The sample holds other DNA sequences that translate to the same CDR3. The V and J genes are TRBV19 and TRBJ2-2; TRBD1 matches at 11 bases. CDR1 and CDR2 from the germline V gene are LNHDA and SQIVND (reference sequence). With 3 bases clipped from V and 0 bases from J, the junction kept 3 bases outside the gene matches. CDR3 length equals 17 residues. CDR3: CASSIGTGGANTGELFF. The CDR3 DNA follows: TGTGCCAGTAGTATTGGGACAGGGGGTGCGAACACCGGGGAGCTGTTTTTT.

This clone was picked up one time. V usage is TRBV4-3 and J usage is TRBJ1-5; D remains ambiguous. Deletions cut 0 bases from V and 0 bases from J, with 6 bases between. Per the germline V gene, CDR1 is LGHNA and CDR2 is YSLEER. The length of the CDR3 is 15 residues. The CDR3 spells CASSQEGGSNQPQHF. CDR3 nucleotides: TGCGCCAGCAGCCAAGAGGGCGGTAGCAATCAGCCCCAGCATTTT.

The chain carries TRBV2 and TRBJ1-1, with a tentative D call TRBD1 (5 bases). The CDR3 has 11 residues. CDR1 is SNHLY, CDR2 FYNNEI, per germline. V was shortened by 3 bases and J by 11 bases, with 10 bases between the two germline ends. The CDR3 region is CASSEGLSAFF. The DNA of the CDR3 is TGTGCCAGCAGTGAGGGGCTTAGTGCTTTCTTT. The variable domain in full, with the rest retrieved from reference TRBV2 and TRBJ1-1, is EPEVTQTPSHQVTQMGQEVILRCVPISNHLYFYWYRQILGQKVEFLVSFYNNEISEKSEIFDDQFSVERPDGSNFTLKIRSTKLEDSAMYFCASSEGLSAFFGQGTRLTVV.

The chain has TRBV4-3 and TRBJ2-1; D perhaps matches TRBD1 (5 bases). Per the germline V gene, CDR1 is LGHNA and CDR2 is YSLEER. There are 16 residues in the CDR3. V was shortened by 0 bases and J by 7 bases, with 16 bases between the two germline ends. This chain's CDR3 is CASSQEALIPGNEQFF. CDR3 bases: TGCGCCAGCAGCCAAGAGGCCCTAATCCCAGGGAATGAGCAGTTCTTC.

This clone has only a few counts. This sequence joins TRBV24-1 and TRBJ2-1, with 9 bases aligning to TRBD1. The CDR3 runs to 17 residues. V was pared by 2 bases and J by 4 bases, with 8 bases of the junction left unmatched. CDR1 is KGHDR and CDR2 is SFDVKD in the germline V gene. CDR3 DNA: TGTGCCACCAGTGATTCTACCCCGGGACAGGGATACAATGAGCAGTTCTTC. Amino acid sequence: CATSDSTPGQGYNEQFF.

This clone appeared once. CDR3 residues: CASGLGDSNQPQHF. The DNA of the CDR3 is TGTGCTAGTGGTTTGGGGGATAGCAATCAGCCCCAGCATTTT. V usage is TRBV12-5 and J usage is TRBJ1-5; no clear D. CDR3 length: 14 amino acids. Trimming stripped 1 base from V and 0 bases from J, with 4 bases between. CDR1 is LGHNT and CDR2 is FRNRAP in the germline V gene.

CDR3 amino acids: CASSPASGHSYF. The CDR3 DNA reads TGTGCCAGCAGCCCGGCTAGCGGGCACTCTTACTTC. V is TRBV6-6 and J is TRBJ2-7; the match to TRBD2 covers 8 bases. J lost 13 bases, V lost 6 bases, and 11 bases had no gene match. Germline lookup yields CDR1 MNHNY and CDR2 SVGAGI (reference sequence). This CDR3 has 12 residues.

The chain recombines TRBV29-1 with TRBJ2-1, with 8 positions matching TRBD1. This CDR3 spans 15 amino acids. The germline V gene encodes CDR1 SQVTM and CDR2 ANQGSEA. The V and J ends lost 8 bases and 7 bases, in that order; junction bases with no gene match: 16. CDR3 amino acids: CSFPLDRGGRNEQFF. In DNA form, the CDR3 reads TGCAGCTTCCCCCTCGACAGGGGTGGAAGGAATGAGCAGTTCTTC.

The rearrangement uses TRBV6-1 and TRBJ1-6; D is unresolved. V was trimmed by 3 bases and J by 7 bases, leaving 10 bases between them. CDR3 length equals 14 residues. CDR1 is MNHNS, CDR2 SASEGT, per germline. As DNA, the CDR3 is TGTGCCAGCAGTGAGTACAGTCGGAATTCACCCCTCCACTTT. Amino acids: CASSEYSRNSPLHF.

The V and J genes are TRBV28 and TRBJ2-1, with 8 bases aligning to TRBD1. V gave up 5 bases and J gave up 3 bases; unmatched junction bases: 6. Germline assignment: CDR1 MDHEN and CDR2 SYDVKM. The CDR3 has 15 residues. CDR3 region: CASSGVDRDYNEQFF. DNA for the CDR3: TGTGCCAGCAGTGGAGTGGACAGGGACTACAATGAGCAGTTCTTC.

The chain combines TRBV28 with TRBJ2-2, with 7 bases that match TRBD1. V was pared by 6 bases and J by 7 bases, with 17 bases of the junction left unmatched. The germline gives CDR1 MDHEN, CDR2 SYDVKM. The CDR3 sequence is 17 residues long. CDR3 DNA sequence: TGTGCCAGCAGAGGAGACAGGGCGGTTTCTTTGATCGGGGAGCTGTTTTTT. This sequence encodes CASRGDRAVSLIGELFF.

Of note for this clone: Within the sample, other DNA sequences also encode this same CDR3. This chain uses TRBV9 with TRBJ1-5, with D possibly TRBD1 on 6 matching bases. This CDR3 has 15 amino acids. V was trimmed by 2 bases and J by 0 bases, leaving 9 bases between them. In germline, CDR1 is SGDLS, CDR2 YYNGEE. The CDR3 DNA reads as TGTGCCAGCAGCGTGGACAGCTATAGCAATCAGCCCCAGCATTTT. Translating it yields CASSVDSYSNQPQHF.

The genes are TRBV6-5 and TRBJ1-5; D is undetermined. Germline assignment: CDR1 MNHEY and CDR2 SVGAGI. The ends were cut back, 5 bases at V and 7 bases at J, with 9 bases in the middle. The CDR3 is made up of 12 amino acids. In DNA form, the CDR3 reads TGTGCCAGCAGTACTCAAGGACAGCCCCAGCATTTT. Encoded protein: CASSTQGQPQHF.

The chain has TRBV7-9 and TRBJ2-5; D is unresolved. V dropped 2 bases and J dropped 2 bases, with 3 bases sitting between them. The V gene's germline CDR1 is SEHNR and CDR2 FQNEAQ (reference sequence). The CDR3 extends over 12 amino acids. This CDR3 reads CASSLIQETQYF. CDR3 in DNA: TGTGCCAGCAGCTTAATTCAAGAGACCCAGTACTTC.

This chain links TRBV7-6 with TRBJ1-1; D is undetermined. Germline V gives CDR1 SGHVS, CDR2 FNYEAQ. The V end was cut by 4 bases, the J end by 0 bases, with 12 bases between. The CDR3 loop spans 15 amino acids. CDR3: CASSSRRDVNTEAFF. The DNA of the CDR3 is TGTGCCAGCAGCTCCCGCCGGGATGTGAACACTGAAGCTTTCTTT.

The chain links TRBV7-2 to TRBJ2-7; the D is unclear. This CDR3 region has 12 residues. CDR1 and CDR2 (germline): SGHTA, FQGNSA. V was cut by 6 bases and J by 4 bases, with 10 bases left in between. The CDR3 spells CASREGSYEQYF. The DNA of the CDR3 is TGTGCCAGCAGGGAAGGGTCATACGAGCAGTACTTC. Using reference TRBV7-2 and TRBJ2-7 for the parts outside the CDR3, the full variable domain is GAGVSQSPSNKVTEKGKDVELRCDPISGHTALYWYRQSLGQGLEFLIYFQGNSAPDKSGLPSDRFSAERTGGSVSTLTIQRTQQEDSAVYLCASREGSYEQYFGPGTRLTVT.

For this clone: Other nucleotide sequences from this sample produce the same CDR3. CDR3 DNA: TGTGCCATCAGTGTAGGGGACAATGAGCAGTTCTTC. Amino acids: CAISVGDNEQFF. The genes are TRBV10-3 and TRBJ2-1, with a possible D match to TRBD1 (5 bases). The germline V and J ends were trimmed by 4 bases and 5 bases, with 6 bases remaining between them. In germline, CDR1 is ENHRY, CDR2 SYGVKD. The CDR3 is 12 residues long.

V gene TRBV5-1 combines with J gene TRBJ2-1; D might be TRBD2 (5 bases). The ends were cut back, 5 bases at V and 0 bases at J, with 6 bases in the middle. The CDR3 consists of 13 residues. Germline V CDR1 and CDR2: SGHRS, YFSETQ. The CDR3 is CASRAASYNEQFF. The CDR3 DNA is TGCGCCAGCAGAGCGGCCTCCTACAATGAGCAGTTCTTC.

The chain uses TRBV4-3 and TRBJ2-5; D is undetermined. Looked up from germline, CDR1 is LGHNA and CDR2 is YSLEER. This CDR3 contains 13 residues. Trimming left V 2 bases short and J 8 bases short, with 12 bases between. Here the CDR3 reads CASSQSPDTTQYF. The CDR3 nucleotides are TGCGCCAGCAGCCAAAGCCCCGATACAACCCAGTACTTC.

The genes are TRBV28 and TRBJ2-7; 7 nucleotides line up with TRBD2. With 5 bases clipped from V and 3 bases from J, the junction kept 4 bases outside the gene matches. In germline, CDR1 is MDHEN, CDR2 SYDVKM. The CDR3 has 13 amino acids. The DNA for the CDR3 is TGTGCCAGCAGTCACGGACTAGACTACGAGCAGTACTTC. Translation gives CASSHGLDYEQYF.

The chain is built from TRBV11-3 and TRBJ2-1; 7 nucleotides align to TRBD1. This CDR3 has 15 residues. V shed 5 bases and J 5 bases; nucleotides not matched to a gene: 9. Germline values: CDR1 SGHNT, CDR2 YENEEA. The CDR3 sequence is CASSLGGVLDNEQFF. The CDR3 DNA reads TGTGCCAGCAGCCTAGGGGGCGTCTTGGACAATGAGCAGTTCTTC.

The rearrangement uses TRBV3-1 (or the pseudogene TRBV3-2) and TRBJ1-5; D not resolved. The germline gives CDR1 LGHDT, CDR2 YNNKEL (reference sequence). V shed 1 base and J shed 4 bases, with 8 bases lying between them. The CDR3 extends over 14 amino acids. The CDR3 loop reads CASSQASWNQPQHF. The CDR3 DNA sequence: TGTGCCAGCAGCCAAGCCTCGTGGAATCAGCCCCAGCATTTT.